The 14 T cell receptor beta chains reported below all come from one sample, sequenced in a study of cytomegalovirus exposure and HLA in healthy donors. 13 Jbeta primers and 60 Vbeta primers were used for the PCR. The protocol was immunoSEQ multiplex PCR, while the TCRdb copy is restricted to in-frame clones and leaves out a portion. The profile shows 120,000 to 150,000 clones, around 79% of them singletons. The specimen sequenced was PBMCs. The receptors stem from a woman in her thirties or forties in good health and CMV-seropositive.

V gene TRBV10-3 combines with J gene TRBJ2-7, with D possibly TRBD1 on 6 matching bases. The germline CDR1 and CDR2 sequences are ENHRY and SYGVKD. Trimming pared 8 bases from V and 7 bases from J, leaving 15 bases between. The CDR3 extends over 12 amino acids. This CDR3 is CAIGNRVWEQYF. CDR3 DNA sequence: TGTGCCATCGGCAACAGGGTTTGGGAGCAGTACTTC.

The chain carries TRBV5-4 and TRBJ1-1; TRBD1 matches at 9 bases. The trim removed 3 bases at V and 4 bases at J, leaving 7 bases unmatched. This CDR3 is built from 15 residues. The germline V gene has CDR1 SGHNT and CDR2 YYREEE (reference sequence). The DNA for the CDR3 is TGTGCCAGCAGCTCTCCCGGACAGGGGCGCACTGAAGCTTTCTTT. Translation: CASSSPGQGRTEAFF.

This clone is classed as medium-sized (0.01 to 0.1%). Other DNA sequences in this specimen translate into the identical CDR3. The chain uses TRBV9 and TRBJ2-5, with TRBD2 as a possible D gene (6 bases). CDR3 size: 14 residues. Germline CDR1 and CDR2: SGDLS and YYNGEE. V lost 1 base to trimming and J lost 3 bases, with 10 bases between them. The CDR3 is CASSVFGGKETQYF. As DNA, the CDR3 is TGTGCCAGCAGCGTATTTGGGGGGAAAGAGACCCAGTACTTC.

This clone was seen once. The V and J genes are TRBV19 and TRBJ1-3; D ambiguous. V lost 4 bases and J 0 bases, leaving 13 bases between the germline ends. Germline V lookup: CDR1 LNHDA, CDR2 SQIVND (reference sequence). This CDR3 region has 16 residues. For the CDR3, the DNA is TGTGCCAGTAGTACGATCCCCTCGGGCTCTGGAAACACCATATATTTT. Protein sequence: CASSTIPSGSGNTIYF.

The V and J genes are TRBV2 and TRBJ2-1, with 14 bases that match TRBD2. This CDR3 comprises 14 residues. Germline V gene sequence: CDR1 SNHLY, CDR2 FYNNEI. V trimming: 8 bases; J trimming: 9 bases; junction bases outside the gene matches: 6. The CDR3 here is CASLTSGGAGEQFF. As DNA, the CDR3 is TGTGCCAGCTTGACTAGCGGGGGGGCTGGTGAGCAGTTCTTC.

J is TRBJ1-1 and V is TRBV13; D is unclear. The germline V gene encodes CDR1 PRHDT and CDR2 FYEKMQ (reference sequence). Trimming pared 7 bases from V and 3 bases from J, leaving 15 bases between. The CDR3 has 14 residues. The CDR3 DNA is TGTGCCAGCAACATCCGGGTGGCGGACACTGAAGCTTTCTTT. Protein sequence: CASNIRVADTEAFF.

The rearrangement uses TRBV5-4 and TRBJ2-5; 10 bases match TRBD1. Germline V gene data show CDR1 as SGHNT and CDR2 as YYREEE (reference sequence). The CDR3 runs 13 residues. The ends lost 5 bases at V and 5 bases at J; junction bases unmatched: 3. CDR3 loop: CASRGQGDETQYF. CDR3 nucleotide sequence: TGTGCCAGCAGAGGACAGGGGGATGAGACCCAGTACTTC. Full variable domain (outside the CDR3, taken from reference TRBV5-4 and TRBJ2-5): ETGVTQSPTHLIKTRGQQVTLRCSSQSGHNTVSWYQQALGQGPQFIFQYYREEENGRGNFPPRFSGLQFPNYSSELNVNALELDDSALYLCASRGQGDETQYFGPGTRLLVL.

V gene TRBV9 combines with J gene TRBJ2-2; weak D call: TRBD1 (6 bases). Trimming stripped 1 base from V and 1 base from J, with 8 bases between. The CDR3 totals 15 residues. Germline V gives CDR1 SGDLS, CDR2 YYNGEE. In DNA form, the CDR3 reads TGTGCCAGCAGCGTACAGGGGTTGAACACCGGGGAGCTGTTTTTT. Amino acid sequence: CASSVQGLNTGELFF.

The gene calls are TRBV29-1 and TRBJ2-6; no firm D call. With 3 bases removed from V and 1 base from J, the gap between germline ends came to 7 bases. The CDR3 is made up of 14 amino acids. The germline V gene encodes CDR1 SQVTM and CDR2 ANQGSEA. CDR3 sequence reads: CSVELSSGANVLTF. In DNA form, the CDR3 reads TGCAGCGTTGAGTTGTCATCTGGGGCCAACGTCCTGACTTTC.

The J gene is TRBJ2-1, the V gene TRBV30, with TRBD2 matching 9 bases. The CDR3 covers 13 residues. The V and J ends lost 4 bases and 6 bases, in that order; junction bases with no gene match: 4. Germline V gene data show CDR1 as GTSNPN and CDR2 as SVGIG (reference sequence). CDR3: CAWTSGATNEQFF. As DNA, the CDR3 is TGTGCCTGGACTAGCGGGGCTACCAATGAGCAGTTCTTC.

The chain links TRBV7-6 to TRBJ2-5; D gene unclear. The DNA end lines up better with TRBJ2-7; the J call may be wrong. The CDR3 has 13 residues. Germline loops: CDR1 SGHVS, CDR2 FNYEAQ. CDR3 loop: CASSLGSPYEQYF. CDR3 nucleotides: TGTGCCAGCAGCTTAGGGTCCCCCTACGAGCAGTACTTC.

This chain joins TRBV5-4 and TRBJ1-6, with TRBD1 matching over 7 bases. Trimming cost V 1 base and J 8 bases; bases outside gene matches: 6. Germline assignment: CDR1 SGHNT and CDR2 YYREEE (reference sequence). The CDR3 loop spans 15 amino acids. The CDR3 loop is CASSLSGQTYSPLHF. The CDR3 DNA reads as TGTGCCAGCAGCTTGTCGGGACAGACTTATTCACCCCTCCACTTT.

The table lists this clone with a few counts. The chain is built from TRBV7-2 and TRBJ1-5, with D possibly TRBD1 on 6 matching bases. Trimming cost V 1 base and J 5 bases, with 12 bases left between them. Germline CDR1 and CDR2: SGHTA and FQGNSA. This CDR3 is 15 amino acids long. The CDR3 reads CASSLGWDIHQPQHF. The CDR3 region has the DNA TGTGCCAGCAGCTTAGGTTGGGACATCCATCAGCCCCAGCATTTT.

J is TRBJ1-5 and V is TRBV27; D gene unclear. V shed 2 bases and J shed 5 bases, with 13 bases lying between them. The CDR3 has 15 amino acids. Germline CDR1 reads MNHEY; CDR2 reads SMNVEV (reference sequence). CDR3 nucleotide sequence: TGTGCCAGCAGTTTACGGACGGGGTTTCATCAGCCCCAGCATTTT. Its protein product is CASSLRTGFHQPQHF.